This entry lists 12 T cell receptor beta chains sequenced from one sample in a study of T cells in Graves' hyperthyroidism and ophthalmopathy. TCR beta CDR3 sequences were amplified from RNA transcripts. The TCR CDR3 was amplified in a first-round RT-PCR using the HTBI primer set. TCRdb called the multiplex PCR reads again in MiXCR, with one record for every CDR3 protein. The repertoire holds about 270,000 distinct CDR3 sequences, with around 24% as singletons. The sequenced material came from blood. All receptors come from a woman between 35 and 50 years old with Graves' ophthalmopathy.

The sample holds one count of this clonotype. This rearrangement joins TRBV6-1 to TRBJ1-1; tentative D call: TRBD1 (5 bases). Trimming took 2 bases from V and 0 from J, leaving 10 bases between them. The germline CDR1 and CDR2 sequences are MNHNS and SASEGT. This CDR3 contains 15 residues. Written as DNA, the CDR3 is TGTGCCAGCAGTGAATGGGGCAGGCTGAACACTGAAGCTTTCTTT. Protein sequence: CASSEWGRLNTEAFF.

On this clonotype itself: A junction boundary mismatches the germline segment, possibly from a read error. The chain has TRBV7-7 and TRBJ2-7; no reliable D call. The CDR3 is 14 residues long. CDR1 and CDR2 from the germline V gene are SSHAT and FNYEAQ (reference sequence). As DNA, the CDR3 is TGTGCTAGCAGCTTAATCCCACAATCCTACGAGCAGTACTTC. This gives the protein CASSLIPQSYEQYF.

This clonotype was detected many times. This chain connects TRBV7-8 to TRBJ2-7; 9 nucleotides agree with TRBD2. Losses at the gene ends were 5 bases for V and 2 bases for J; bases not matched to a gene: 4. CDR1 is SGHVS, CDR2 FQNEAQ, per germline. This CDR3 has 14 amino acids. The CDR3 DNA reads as TGTGCCAGCAGCGCCATAGCGGGAGCCTACGAGCAGTACTTC. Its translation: CASSAIAGAYEQYF.

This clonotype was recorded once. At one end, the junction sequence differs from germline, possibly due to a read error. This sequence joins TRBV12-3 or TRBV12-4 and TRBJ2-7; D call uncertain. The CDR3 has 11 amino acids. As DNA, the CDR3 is TGTGCCATCAGTTCTGGACGTGAGCAGTGCTTC. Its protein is CAISSGREQCF.

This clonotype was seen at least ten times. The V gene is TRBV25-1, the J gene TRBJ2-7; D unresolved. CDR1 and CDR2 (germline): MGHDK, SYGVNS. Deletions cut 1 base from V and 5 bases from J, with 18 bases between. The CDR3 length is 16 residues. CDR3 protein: CASSESLTLRPDEQYF. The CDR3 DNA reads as TGTGCCAGCAGTGAATCCCTTACTCTCCGACCCGACGAGCAGTACTTC.

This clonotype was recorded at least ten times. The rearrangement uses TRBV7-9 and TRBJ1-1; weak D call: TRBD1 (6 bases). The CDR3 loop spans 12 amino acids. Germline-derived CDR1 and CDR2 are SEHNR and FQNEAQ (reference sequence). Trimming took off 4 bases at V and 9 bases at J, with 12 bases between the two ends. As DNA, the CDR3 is TGTGCCAGCAGCTCCCAGGGGTTGAAAGCTTTCTTT. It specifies CASSSQGLKAFF.

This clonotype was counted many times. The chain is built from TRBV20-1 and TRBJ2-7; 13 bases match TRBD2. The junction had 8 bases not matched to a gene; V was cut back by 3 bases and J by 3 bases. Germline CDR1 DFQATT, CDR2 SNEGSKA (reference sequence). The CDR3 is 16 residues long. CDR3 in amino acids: CSASTSGRANDYEQYF. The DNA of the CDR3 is TGCAGTGCTAGTACTAGCGGGAGGGCCAATGACTACGAGCAGTACTTC.

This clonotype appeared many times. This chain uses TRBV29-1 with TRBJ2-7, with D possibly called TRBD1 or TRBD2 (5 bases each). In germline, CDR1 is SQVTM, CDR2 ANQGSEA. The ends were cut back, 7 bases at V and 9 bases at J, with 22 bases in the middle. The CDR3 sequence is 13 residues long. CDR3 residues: CSASRDQAGGQYF. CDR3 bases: TGCAGCGCAAGCCGGGACCAGGCAGGTGGGCAGTACTTC.

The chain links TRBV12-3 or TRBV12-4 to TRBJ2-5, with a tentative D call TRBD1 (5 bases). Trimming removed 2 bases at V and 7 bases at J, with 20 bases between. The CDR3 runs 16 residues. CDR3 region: CASSLSYWGSKATQYF. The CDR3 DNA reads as TGTGCCAGCAGTTTATCATACTGGGGCAGTAAGGCGACCCAGTACTTC.

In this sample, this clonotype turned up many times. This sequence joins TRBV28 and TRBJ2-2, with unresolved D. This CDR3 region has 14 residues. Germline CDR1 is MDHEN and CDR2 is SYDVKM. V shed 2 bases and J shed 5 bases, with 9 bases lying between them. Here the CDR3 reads CASSLRAGTGELFF. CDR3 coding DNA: TGTGCCAGCAGTTTAAGGGCCGGGACCGGGGAGCTGTTTTTT.

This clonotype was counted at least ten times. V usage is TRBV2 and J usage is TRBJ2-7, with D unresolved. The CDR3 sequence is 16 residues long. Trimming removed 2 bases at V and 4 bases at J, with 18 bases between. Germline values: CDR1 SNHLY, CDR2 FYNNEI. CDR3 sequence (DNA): TGTGCCAGCAGTGAACCCCCGCCGGCCAGTCTATACGAGCAGTACTTC. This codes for CASSEPPPASLYEQYF.

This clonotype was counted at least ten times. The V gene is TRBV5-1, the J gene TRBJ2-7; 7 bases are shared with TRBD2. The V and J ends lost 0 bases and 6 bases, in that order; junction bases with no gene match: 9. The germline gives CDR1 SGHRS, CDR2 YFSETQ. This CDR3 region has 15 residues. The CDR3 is CASSLDGRPAGEQYF. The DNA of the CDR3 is TGCGCCAGCAGCTTGGACGGGAGGCCCGCTGGCGAGCAGTACTTC.